A single sample gave rise to the 18 T cell receptor beta chains below, sequenced in a study of T-cell memory formation after mild COVID-19 (dated by TCRdb to the early 2020s). The protocol used for the library was 5' RACE. Instrument on record: Illumina NovaSeq 6000. The public reads were reanalyzed by TCRdb: fastp trimming at Q25, MiXCR alignment, in-frame beta chains only. Each record represents a unique CDR3 protein, reported with the most common genes and DNA among its rows. The sample table lists about 540,000 distinct CDR3 sequences, roughly 20% of them with a count of one. The ten largest clones represent under 15% of the sample. Sequencing input: PBMCs or a T cell subset sorted from them (not recorded which). The receptor source for this set is an adult woman who had mild COVID-19 (a few samples of this study predate the infection). The sample titles of this study are shuffled in the database, so cell type and time point are left out; the donor was told from shared clones.

This clonotype was detected only a few times. The chain joins TRBV3-1 to TRBJ2-3; no reliable D call. Trimming removed 0 bases from V and 0 bases from J, with 7 bases in between. This CDR3 comprises 15 residues. The germline V gene encodes CDR1 LGHDT and CDR2 YNNKEL (reference sequence). The CDR3 reads CASSQDGRSTDTQYF. The DNA for the CDR3 is TGTGCCAGCAGCCAAGATGGTAGAAGCACAGATACGCAGTATTTT.

The chain carries TRBV11-2 and TRBJ2-1; 14 nucleotides match TRBD2. V dropped 5 bases and J dropped 8; count of bases not matched to a gene: 11. CDR1 and CDR2 from the germline V gene are SGHAT and FQNNGV. The CDR3 has 17 amino acids. CDR3 residues: CASSGNLGLAGVYEQFF. Here the CDR3 DNA reads TGTGCCAGCAGCGGAAATTTGGGACTAGCGGGAGTGTATGAGCAGTTCTTC. Drawing the rest from reference TRBV11-2 and TRBJ2-1, the complete variable domain is EAGVAQSPRYKIIEKRQSVAFWCNPISGHATLYWYQQILGQGPKLLIQFQNNGVVDDSQLPKDRFSAERLKGVDSTLKIQPAKLEDSAVYLCASSGNLGLAGVYEQFFGPGTRLTVL.

This clonotype was observed a few times. This chain links TRBV6-5 with TRBJ2-7; D call uncertain. The V and J ends lost 2 bases and 1 base respectively, with 9 bases between them. This CDR3 is 14 amino acids long. Germline V gene lookup returns CDR1 MNHEY and CDR2 SVGAGI. CDR3 loop: CASSYSPTSYEQYF. CDR3 DNA sequence: TGTGCCAGCAGTTACAGTCCTACGTCCTACGAGCAGTACTTC.

This clonotype was recorded once. V usage is TRBV24-1 and J usage is TRBJ1-2; D unresolved. The CDR3 is made up of 15 amino acids. The V and J ends lost 2 bases and 3 bases respectively, with 12 bases between them. From germline, CDR1 is KGHDR and CDR2 SFDVKD. The CDR3 nucleotides read TGTGCCACCAGTGATTCCCGCTGGGCCTACTATGGCTACACCTTC. It encodes CATSDSRWAYYGYTF.

For this clonotype: Germline is not matched at one junction end, which may reflect a read error. This rearrangement joins TRBV5-1 to TRBJ2-7; the D is unclear. Germline V CDR1 and CDR2: SGHRS, YFSETQ. The CDR3 loop spans 12 amino acids. For the CDR3, the DNA is TGCGCCAGCAGATACGACGCCTACGAGCATTACTTC. Translating gives CASRYDAYEHYF.

This clonotype has ten or more counts. This chain uses TRBV29-1 with TRBJ2-7; D not certain. This CDR3 region has 11 residues. Trimming took off 4 bases at V and 1 base at J, with 5 bases between the two ends. Germline loops: CDR1 SQVTM, CDR2 ANQGSEA. The chain's CDR3 is CSVANSYEQYF. The CDR3 DNA sequence: TGCAGCGTTGCAAATTCCTACGAGCAGTACTTC.

The genes are TRBV11-2 and TRBJ2-3, with 8 positions matching TRBD2. Germline assignment: CDR1 SGHAT and CDR2 FQNNGV. Unmatched junction bases numbered 15, after V lost 3 bases and J lost 4 bases. The length of the CDR3 is 18 residues. CDR3 bases: TGTGCCAGCAGCTTCTCCCGGGGGGGTAGCGGGTTCTCAGATACGCAGTATTTT. Amino acids: CASSFSRGGSGFSDTQYF.

This clonotype was counted only a few times. The chain recombines TRBV4-2 with TRBJ1-5; no firm D call. V dropped 0 bases and J dropped 0 bases, with 3 bases sitting between them. Per the germline V gene, CDR1 is LGHNA and CDR2 is YNFKEQ. This CDR3 has 14 amino acids. Written as DNA, the CDR3 is TGTGCCAGCAGCCAAGACCATAGCAATCAGCCCCAGCATTTT. Its protein is CASSQDHSNQPQHF.

The rearrangement links TRBV20-1 to TRBJ2-5, with D perhaps TRBD2 (5 bases). Trimming removed 0 bases at V and 7 bases at J, with 24 bases between. The CDR3 length is 17 residues. Per the germline V gene, CDR1 is DFQATT and CDR2 is SNEGSKA (reference sequence). Here the CDR3 DNA reads TGCAGTGCTAGAGACCGCTGGCGGGCTTCTCGGTCCGGGACCCAGTACTTC. Its protein product is CSARDRWRASRSGTQYF.

This clonotype occurred a few times. CDR3 sequence reads: CASSFSDSLGRANVLTF. Here the CDR3 DNA reads TGCGCCAGCAGCTTTAGTGACAGTCTGGGGAGGGCCAACGTCCTGACTTTC. The chain employs TRBV5-1 and TRBJ2-6; TRBD1 might be the D (5 bases). The CDR3 is 17 residues long. The germline gives CDR1 SGHRS, CDR2 YFSETQ. V was pared by 2 bases and J by 5 bases, with 17 bases between.

This clonotype was seen a handful of times. V gene TRBV12-3 or TRBV12-4 combines with J gene TRBJ1-5; weak D call: TRBD1 (5 bases). The CDR3 is made up of 15 amino acids. V dropped 3 bases and J dropped 2 bases, with 11 bases sitting between them. CDR3 in amino acids: CASSFTRGGNQPQHF. For the CDR3, the DNA is TGTGCCAGCAGTTTCACGAGGGGTGGCAATCAGCCCCAGCATTTT.

The chain links TRBV7-9 to TRBJ2-7; 12 bases match TRBD2. Trimming removed 8 bases from V and 6 bases from J; junction bases left unmatched: 11. Looked up from germline, CDR1 is SEHNR and CDR2 is FQNEAQ (reference sequence). This CDR3 region has 15 residues. The CDR3 DNA sequence: TGTGCCAGCGCCCCAGGACTAGCGGGACTCGGCGAGCAGTACTTC. The encoded protein is CASAPGLAGLGEQYF.

This clonotype was seen a handful of times. The gene calls are TRBV12-3 or TRBV12-4 and TRBJ1-4; D is unclear. CDR3 length: 14 residues. V was shortened by 2 bases and J by 7 bases, with 11 bases between the two germline ends. CDR3 sequence: CASSLRTLGEKLFF. The CDR3 nucleotides read TGTGCCAGCAGTTTAAGGACCCTAGGTGAAAAACTGTTTTTT.

Only a few counts were recorded for this clonotype. CDR3 DNA: TGTGCCTGCTCCATCCTAGCGAACTCCTACGAGCAGTACTTC. Its translation is CACSILANSYEQYF. The chain uses TRBV7-8 and TRBJ2-7, with D tentatively TRBD2 (6 bases). The length of the CDR3 is 14 residues. Germline assignment: CDR1 SGHVS and CDR2 FQNEAQ. With 11 bases removed from V and 0 bases from J, the gap between germline ends came to 17 bases.

In this sample, this clonotype turned up a few times. The rearrangement links TRBV7-3 to TRBJ2-2; TRBD1 is a possible D gene (5 bases). V was cut by 5 bases and J by 3 bases, with 10 bases left in between. Germline assignment: CDR1 SGHTA and CDR2 FQGTGA. The CDR3 consists of 14 residues. The CDR3 spells CASSKGWDTGELFF. In DNA form, the CDR3 reads TGTGCCAGCAGCAAGGGGTGGGACACCGGGGAGCTGTTTTTT.

The chain has TRBV7-2 and TRBJ2-2; the D gene is possibly TRBD1 (6 bases). Germline CDR1 reads SGHTA; CDR2 reads FQGNSA. There are 15 residues in the CDR3. The ends were cut back, 5 bases at V and 0 bases at J, with 10 bases in the middle. CDR3 sequence: CASSLDRSNTGELFF. As DNA, the CDR3 is TGTGCCAGCAGCCTCGACAGGTCGAACACCGGGGAGCTGTTTTTT. Supplemented by reference TRBV7-2 and TRBJ2-2, the full variable domain reads GAGVSQSPSNKVTEKGKDVELRCDPISGHTALYWYRQSLGQGLEFLIYFQGNSAPDKSGLPSDRFSAERTGGSVSTLTIQRTQQEDSAVYLCASSLDRSNTGELFFGEGSRLTVL.

This clonotype occurred a few times. The V gene is TRBV5-1, the J gene TRBJ2-2, with D perhaps TRBD1 (5 bases). This CDR3 comprises 16 residues. With 4 bases removed from V and 3 bases from J, the gap between germline ends came to 16 bases. CDR1 is SGHRS and CDR2 is YFSETQ in the germline V gene. CDR3 loop: CASSPKVGQHTGELFF. CDR3 nucleotide sequence: TGCGCCAGCAGCCCTAAGGTGGGGCAGCACACCGGGGAGCTGTTTTTT.

The chain uses TRBV11-3 and TRBJ2-1, with D hard to call. CDR1 is SGHNT, CDR2 YENEEA, per germline. Deletions cut 4 bases from V and 5 bases from J, with 9 bases between. The CDR3 consists of 13 residues. CDR3 protein: CASSSQNNNEQFF. The CDR3 region has the DNA TGTGCCAGCAGCTCCCAGAACAACAATGAGCAGTTCTTC. Combining the CDR3 with reference TRBV11-3 and TRBJ2-1 gives the whole variable domain EAGVVQSPRYKIIEKKQPVAFWCNPISGHNTLYWYLQNLGQGPELLIRYENEEAVDDSQLPKDRFSAERLKGVDSTLKIQPAELGDSAVYLCASSSQNNNEQFFGPGTRLTVL.